Reported below is one T cell receptor (beta chain). The clone's antigen remains unknown. No per-base quality is available; no much larger clone lies one base away. V gives up 2 bases and J gives up 5 bases, and the segment between their germline ends measures 9 bases. The CDR3 contains 13 residues, cysteine and phenylalanine counted. The DNA shown is the 39-base CDR3, in frame from base 1. CDR1 SGDLS and CDR2 YYNGEE are derived from the germline V gene. The cohort comprised approximately 700 healthy bone marrow donors. Cohort members were all nominally healthy when sampled, although unrecorded immune exposures were likely present. The donor was CMV seropositive and was included in the group of 290 or so seropositive cohort members. Every donor gave a peripheral blood sample, and the peripheral blood mononuclear cells from that sample were used for TCR beta sequencing. The Qiagen DNeasy Blood Extraction Kit was used to extract genomic DNA from the blood cell samples.

This entry comes from a study of cytomegalovirus exposure and HLA in healthy donors (dated by TCRdb to about 2017). General notes on the study: According to an earlier analysis of 587 of the donors, about 170 million T cells yielded some 110 million unique TCR beta sequences and approximately 280 Gb of sequence data. Of the 300 to 500 genotyped donors, 81% were placed in the genetic ancestry cluster associated with self-reported Caucasian donors. To predict cytomegalovirus infection status, the study combined high-throughput TCR immunosequencing, statistical association of individual TCRs with disease status, and machine learning. Four to six DR-DQ haplotypes were handled as single units for association and clustering, since linkage in the cohort was strong. A later analysis re-examined previously published TCR beta repertoires from just over 650 donors and added high-resolution HLA genotyping to investigate patterns of TCR occurrence. All discovery cohort repertoires had been generated on a single sequencing platform. Donor age, sex, ethnicity and CMV serostatus were collected together with the repertoire data. The study profiled the T cell repertoires of around 700 subjects by immunosequencing and related them to cytomegalovirus serostatus. The study aimed to test whether signatures of past pathogen exposure could be identified by cataloging public T cell receptors. Both class I and class II loci were covered by HLA typing, at four-digit resolution. A later genetic analysis took genome-wide SNP genotypes for about 55% of the 666 donors and used that subset as a discovery cohort. Along with the approximately 650-subject first cohort, a separate validation cohort of over a hundred different subjects was used. Typing coverage differed by locus: A, B, C, DRB1 and DQB1 were typed in about 629-630 donors, DQA1 in about 550, DPA1 in around 600, and DPB1 in just under 490. In the later analysis, no new phenotypic data were used to find candidate immune exposures; instead, reliance was placed on TCR beta sequences and their occurrence across donors. Among 350 to 400 genotyped donors of the cohort, an average of 235,054 unique TCR beta nucleotide sequences were sequenced per donor, roughly 18% of them non-productive. Around 320 gigabases of sequencing data and approximately 85 million unique TCR sequences were included in an early release covering roughly 700 HLA-typed donors. In an earlier analysis of about 590 of the donors, high-throughput TCR beta sequencing was used to judge whether each TCR beta V gene segment behaved as functional or pseudogenic. The study at large found these results: A cluster of highly shared sequence variants was judged likely to represent a technical artifact of the sequencing pipeline. Because HLA typing was unavailable for some donors at each locus, only the typed subset was used in association tests. Compared with equally common non-associated chains, HLA-associated TCR beta chains in a later analysis were more clonally expanded and had lower generation probabilities. About 17 rarely observed V segments, including chromosome 9 orphons, were excluded from the earlier analysis of some 590 of the donors because counts were too low. According to a later analysis, TCR association rates differed among HLA loci, with DRB1 alleles showing the most associated TCRs and HLA-C alleles showing the fewest. Three of the identified cytomegalovirus-associated TCR beta chains were confirmed in vitro to be specific for cytomegalovirus antigens. Because the 87-base-pair reads could not distinguish some IMGT-functional V segments, including TRBV6-2 and TRBV6-3, those segments were excluded. An association between a missense DCLRE1C variant and V-gene and J-gene trimming of TCR beta chains was found in a later genetic analysis and replicated in an independent cohort. Only TCR beta chains were sequenced in this cohort, and the absence of alpha or paired-chain data limited detectable features. Correlated functional status among segregating V segments might reflect linkage disequilibrium, but an unknown experimental factor could not be ruled out. Most CMV-associated TCR beta chains appeared to be HLA-restricted in a later analysis, and the HLA associations seemed to be driven largely by CMV exposure. At a false discovery rate of 0.05, a later analysis linked around 15,000 TCR beta sequences to specific HLA alleles. Broadly in line with IMGT annotations, most TCR beta V segments showed up in productive rearrangements about 87% or about 30% of the time in an earlier analysis of 450 to 750 of the donors. The study listed approximately 150 TCR beta chains as associated with cytomegalovirus. A further reported finding was that TCR beta sequences accurately predicted the HLA-A and HLA-B alleles for most subjects in the first cohort. The classifier was reported to diagnose cytomegalovirus status with high specificity and sensitivity in both the original and validation cohorts. It was suggested by the authors that the approach could potentially be generalized to other disease states and immunological phenotypes. In a later analysis, several top co-occurrence clusters were reported to appear linked to parvovirus B19, influenza, CMV and Epstein-Barr virus. Assigning TCR associations to individual alleles was difficult when HLA alleles, especially DR and DQ, strongly co-occurred. Immune exposure information for the cohort was limited to CMV serostatus. A later genetic analysis reported fewer N-insertions in productive TCRs among donors in an Asian-associated ancestry cluster than the roughly 700-donor mean. Roughly uniform sequencing depth across donors was assumed in presence/absence analyses, although this assumption may not hold. While some public TCRs were present in many individuals, most TCR sequences turned up only very rarely across donors.

The protocol used for the library was the immunoSEQ multiplex PCR assay. For the multiplex PCR, a mixture combining 60 forward primers for TCR Vbeta segments and 13 reverse primers for TCR Jbeta segments was used. Amplification of the CDR3 region of rearranged TCR beta genes was performed with a multiplex PCR assay on genomic DNA. Amplified TCR beta libraries were sequenced as 87-base-pair reads on the Illumina HiSeq System. The original pipeline was this. Across the 670 or so repertoires, a later analysis counted 60 million to 90 million unique TCR beta chains, roughly 11 million of which were shared by at least two donors. A nearest-neighbor algorithm error-corrected the raw reads and collapsed the reads into unique sequences, merging closely related sequences to remove PCR and sequencing errors. To assign V, D and J gene segments, CDR3 sequences were aligned to IMGT reference sequences. Each retained sequence needed at least a six-nucleotide match to both a V gene segment and a J gene segment. A rearrangement was called productive if the CDR3 had no stop codons and remained in frame with V and J, and every other rearrangement was called non-productive. CDR3 was defined according to IMGT convention as the region running from the second conserved V-encoded cysteine to the conserved J-encoded phenylalanine. The earlier analysis of about 590 of the donors excluded sequences that lacked an unambiguous match to a single V gene segment. An earlier analysis of 450 to 650 of the donors called V segments functional above 56.7% productive rearrangements and segregating when the between-donor standard deviation exceeded 5%. A statistical classification framework was built for diagnosing cytomegalovirus status from the catalog of TCR beta chain sequences. In a later analysis, V and J genes were assigned by comparing TCR nucleotide sequences against IMGT/GENE-DB human TR gene sequences. The TCRdist pipeline was used in a later analysis to assign CDR3 sequences and most-parsimonious VDJ recombination scenarios. In a later analysis, every TCR beta chain was defined by the combination of its CDR3 amino acid sequence and its V-gene family, and reads without a unique V-gene family were dropped. As a way to deal with suspected cross-contamination and a sequencing artifact, a later analysis dropped under 600 nucleotide sequences that were highly shared and had low generation probability. In a later analysis, a clonal expansion index for each public chain was calculated from normalized within-repertoire ranks of inferred template counts. A later analysis computed generation probabilities with a VDJ recombination model fitted to out-of-frame rearrangements, and checked the results against IGoR. Hypergeometric tests were used in a later analysis to score TCR-TCR, TCR-HLA and TCR-CMV co-occurrence, with a repertoire-size bias correction applied to the TCR pairs. In a later analysis, false discovery rates were estimated by permuting HLA or CMV assignments 20 times. In a later analysis, co-occurring TCRs were grouped using DBSCAN, with TCRdist sequence similarity added in when clustering inside HLA-allele-positive subsets. For co-occurrence clustering, repertoires with fewer than 30,000 or more than 120,000 public chains were excluded, along with roughly 5 repertoires with anomalous nucleotide sharing. TCRdb provides this immuneACCESS table in a form limited to in-frame rearrangements. Some clones are lacking; in checked studies, under half of them reflect an unresolved V gene, and why the rest are absent is not known. Clone size and the V and J calls come from that table; the DNA yielded D and trimming. The sample profile shows around 90,000 clones; approximately 81% of them were found once. The leading ten clones occupy 6% to 7.5% of the sample.

The TCR comes from a man in his forties or fifties in good health and CMV-seropositive. The V and J genes are TRBV9 and TRBJ2-3, and TRBD2 may be the D gene, going by 5 matching bases. Sequencing was carried out using PBMCs. Read as DNA, the sequence is TGTGCCAGCAGCGTCATACGGGGAGATACGCAGTATTTT. Its protein product is CASSVIRGDTQYF.